The clone carrying this T cell receptor beta chain was seen repeatedly, ten times or more. The antigen remains undetermined. The data stem from a study of Graves' ophthalmopathy and Graves' hyperthyroidism. Diagnosis was based on clinical symptoms, serum thyroxine, TRAb, thyroid ultrasound and orbital computed tomography. Fresh peripheral blood (less than 11 ml) yielded the PBMCs. Findings and limits, study-wide: Sensitivity reached 85% to 90% and specificity about 81% for a 13-signature model separating ophthalmopathy from stable hyperthyroidism. Detected in blood as well were most expanded thyroid clonotypes with frequency above 0.001.

RNA served as the template for amplifying TCR beta CDR3 regions. HTBI primers primed a first-round RT-PCR, and a second-round multiplex PCR followed. In TCRdb, the multiplex PCR reads were re-called with MiXCR into one record per CDR3 protein. The sample holds about 410,000 distinct CDR3 sequences, around 20% seen once. The CDR3 spans 14 residues. The V gene's germline CDR1 is MNHEY and CDR2 SVGEGT. The germline V and J ends were trimmed by 2 bases and 4 bases, with 8 bases remaining between them. The origin of this receptor is a young woman with Graves' ophthalmopathy. Sample: peripheral blood. The chain couples TRBV6-2 or TRBV6-3 to TRBJ2-2; D is ambiguous. CDR3 region: CASSYTQTTGELFF. The CDR3 bases are TGTGCCAGCAGTTACACCCAGACCACCGGGGAGCTGTTTTTT.